This T cell receptor (beta chain) was identified in a study of T cells in Graves' hyperthyroidism and ophthalmopathy. Germline loops: CDR1 SQVTM, CDR2 ANQGSEA. V dropped 4 bases and J dropped 2; count of bases not matched to a gene: 5. The CDR3 contains 15 residues. Amplified regions were TCR beta CDR3 sequences from RNA transcripts. An initial round of RT-PCR targeting the TCR CDR3 relied on the HTBI primer set. TCRdb reprocessed the multiplex PCR reads with MiXCR, giving one entry per CDR3 protein. Of fewer than 650,000 distinct CDR3 sequences listed, 12% to 15% are singletons. Patients between 18 and 65 years old had hyperthyroidism, newly diagnosed and lasting under 2 months. Lactation, pregnancy, other autoimmune disease or uncontrolled infection led to exclusion of patients. Used for diagnoses were clinical symptoms, serum thyroxine and TRAb, thyroid ultrasound and orbital computed tomography.

Only a few counts were recorded for this clonotype. V gene TRBV29-1 combines with J gene TRBJ2-2; TRBD2 matches 9 bases. This sequence was found in a woman between 35 and 50 years old with Graves' hyperthyroidism. The sample comprised blood. CDR3 in amino acids: CSVAIAGVNTGELFF. CDR3 DNA: TGCAGCGTTGCGATAGCGGGAGTAAACACCGGGGAGCTGTTTTTT.